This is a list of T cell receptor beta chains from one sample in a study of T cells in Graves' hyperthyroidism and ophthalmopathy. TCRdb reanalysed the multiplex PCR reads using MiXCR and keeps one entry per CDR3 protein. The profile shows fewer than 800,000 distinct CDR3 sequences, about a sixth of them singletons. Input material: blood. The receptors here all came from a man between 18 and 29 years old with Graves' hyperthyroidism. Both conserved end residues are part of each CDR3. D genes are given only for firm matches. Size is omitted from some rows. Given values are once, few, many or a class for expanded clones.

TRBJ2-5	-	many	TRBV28	TGTGCCAGCTTGGGGGCTAGTACGACCCAAGAGACCCAGTACTTC	CASLGASTTQETQYF
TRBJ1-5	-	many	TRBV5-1	TGTGCCAGCAGTTTAACAGGCGACAATCAGCCCCAGCATTTT	CASSLTGDNQPQHF
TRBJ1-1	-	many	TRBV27	TGTGCCAGCAGTTTATCCCCAGGGAACACTGAAGCTTTCTTT	CASSLSPGNTEAFF
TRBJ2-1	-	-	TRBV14	TGTGCCAGCAGCCAAGATGGGGGTTACAGCTCCTACAATGAGCAGTTCTTC	CASSQDGGYSSYNEQFF
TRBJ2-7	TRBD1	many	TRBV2	TGTGCCAGCAGTGATCAGGGGGACGGATACGAGCAGTACTTC	CASSDQGDGYEQYF
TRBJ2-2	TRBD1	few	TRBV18	TGTGCCAGCTCACCGGGACAGGGGGCTATATCCGGGGAGCTGTTTTTT	CASSPGQGAISGELFF
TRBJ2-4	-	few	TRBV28	TGTGCCAGCAGCCCCGCCGGGCTGGGGGCGTACTTC	CASSPAGLGAYF
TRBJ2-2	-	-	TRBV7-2	TGTGCCAGCCGCCGGGCGGGGGCGGACACCGGGGAGCTGTTTTTT	CASRRAGADTGELFF
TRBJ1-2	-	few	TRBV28	TGTGCCAGCGGTTCCGCTCGCATGCGGGTCCCCTATGGCTACACCTTC	CASGSARMRVPYGYTF
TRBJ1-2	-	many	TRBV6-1	TGTGCCAGCAGTGAAGGGGCCCCCCGTCGCTCCGGCTACACCTTC	CASSEGAPRRSGYTF
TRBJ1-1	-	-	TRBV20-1	TGCAGTGCTAGGCCGGGACGACTTTTTAAGGAAGCTTTCTTT	CSARPGRLFKEAFF
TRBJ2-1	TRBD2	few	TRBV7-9	TGTGCCACCTGGAGTAGCGGGAGGAACAATGAGCAGTTCTTC	CATWSSGRNNEQFF
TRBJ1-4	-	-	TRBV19	TGTGCCAGTAGGGCGTCGGTGGGTGTCCGTGAAAAACTGTTTTTT	CASRASVGVREKLFF
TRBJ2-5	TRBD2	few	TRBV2	TGTGCCAGCGGACTAGCGGGAGTGGCGGAGACCCAGTACTTC	CASGLAGVAETQYF
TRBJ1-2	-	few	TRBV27	TGTGCCAGCAGTCCTTCCCCGACCGTCAACTATGGCTACACCTTC	CASSPSPTVNYGYTF
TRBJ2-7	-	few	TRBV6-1	TGTGGGGTAGGGGGGACGTCCTACGAGCAGTACTTC	CGVGGTSYEQYF
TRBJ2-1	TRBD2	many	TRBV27	TGTGCCAGCACCTCCGGGACTAGCGGCCGCAATGAGCAGTTCTTC	CASTSGTSGRNEQFF
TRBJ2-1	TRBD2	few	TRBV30	TGTGCCTGGACTAGCGGGATAGAAAATGAGCAGTTCTTC	CAWTSGIENEQFF